The rows below give T cell receptor beta chains drawn from one sample of a study of cytomegalovirus exposure and HLA in healthy donors. The protocol was immunoSEQ multiplex PCR, while the TCRdb copy is restricted to in-frame clones and leaves out a portion. The sample includes under 150,000 clones, 78% of them seen just once. The specimen was PBMCs. The receptors derive from a woman aged 18-30 years in good health and CMV-seronegative. Each CDR3 is given with its conserved first and last residue. The D gene is left open where the match is weak. The size of a clone is reported for some rows only, either as once, few or many, or as a class for expanded clones.

abundance | d_gene | j_gene | v_gene | CDR3aa | CDR3nt
- | TRBD1 | TRBJ2-2 | TRBV4-1 | CASSPGQGRTGELFF | TGCGCCAGCAGCCCCGGACAGGGTCGGACCGGGGAGCTGTTTTTT
- | - | TRBJ2-2 | TRBV5-1 | CASSAGQPGTGELFF | TGCGCCAGCAGCGCAGGACAGCCAGGGACCGGGGAGCTGTTTTTT
- | TRBD2 | TRBJ2-7 | TRBV7-8 | CASSLGGGLAGYEQYF | TGTGCCAGCAGCTTAGGTGGTGGACTAGCGGGATACGAGCAGTACTTC
- | - | TRBJ2-3 | TRBV15 | CATSRESRGFTDTQYF | TGTGCCACCAGCAGAGAGTCCAGGGGATTTACAGATACGCAGTATTTT
- | TRBD1 | TRBJ2-5 | TRBV25-1 | CASSGRQGQETQYF | TGTGCCAGCAGTGGAAGACAGGGTCAAGAGACCCAGTACTTC
- | - | TRBJ1-5 | TRBV27 | CASSLVADRNQPQHF | TGTGCCAGCAGTTTAGTGGCAGATCGCAATCAGCCCCAGCATTTT
- | - | TRBJ1-2 | TRBV27 | CASSWGANYGYTF | TGTGCCAGCAGTTGGGGAGCTAACTATGGCTACACCTTC
- | - | TRBJ1-5 | TRBV27 | CASSLRGGSSNQPQHF | TGTGCCAGCAGCCTAAGGGGCGGATCCTCGAATCAGCCCCAGCATTTT
- | - | TRBJ2-7 | TRBV7-9 | CASSSFEASYEQYF | TGTGCCAGCAGCTCCTTTGAGGCCTCCTACGAGCAGTACTTC
- | TRBD1 | TRBJ2-3 | TRBV30 | CAWGQGIREQYF | TGTGCCTGGGGACAGGGGATAAGAGAGCAGTATTTT
- | - | TRBJ1-1 | TRBV5-4 | CASKIQGRVNTEAFF | TGTGCCAGCAAAATACAGGGACGCGTGAACACTGAAGCTTTCTTT
few | - | TRBJ2-7 | TRBV6-5 | CASRTEISEQYF | TGTGCCAGTAGAACCGAAATTAGCGAGCAGTACTTC
- | TRBD2 | TRBJ2-3 | TRBV2 | CASSAATSAADTQYF | TGTGCCAGCAGTGCTGCGACTAGCGCTGCAGATACGCAGTATTTT
few | TRBD2 | TRBJ2-7 | TRBV19 | CASKGRREEAGEQYF | TGTGCCAGTAAAGGGCGGCGGGAGGAGGCAGGCGAGCAGTACTTC
once | TRBD1 | TRBJ1-1 | TRBV5-6 | CASSWDRGEAFF | TGTGCCAGCAGCTGGGACAGGGGAGAAGCTTTCTTT
- | TRBD1 | TRBJ2-1 | TRBV4-2 | CASSQATGGNEQFF | TGTGCCAGCAGCCAAGCGACAGGGGGCAATGAGCAGTTCTTC
- | TRBD2 | TRBJ2-7 | TRBV11-1 | CASSWTRVSEQYF | TGTGCCAGCAGCTGGACTAGGGTGAGCGAGCAGTACTTC
- | - | TRBJ1-5 | TRBV5-5 | CASSYFNQPQHF | TGTGCCAGCAGCTACTTTAATCAGCCCCAGCATTTT
- | - | TRBJ2-3 | TRBV9 | CASSPQVTDTQYF | TGTGCCAGCAGCCCCCAGGTTACAGATACGCAGTATTTT
- | - | TRBJ1-2 | TRBV5-4 | CASSTTTGGGVYGYTF | TGTGCCAGCAGCACCACGACGGGCGGCGGGGTCTATGGCTACACCTTC
once | TRBD1 | TRBJ1-1 | TRBV29-1 | CSVRLRGQRTEAFF | TGCAGCGTTCGTCTCAGGGGGCAGAGAACTGAAGCTTTCTTT
- | TRBD2 | TRBJ2-7 | TRBV30 | CAWRKSGREEQYF | TGTGCCTGGCGGAAGAGCGGGAGGGAAGAGCAGTACTTC
- | - | TRBJ1-1 | TRBV27 | CASSTKGVRVRNTEAFF | TGTGCCAGCAGTACCAAGGGGGTTAGGGTTAGGAACACTGAAGCTTTCTTT
- | - | TRBJ2-3 | TRBV14 | CASSPGLFSRGDTQYF | TGTGCCAGCAGCCCCGGACTGTTTTCAAGAGGGGATACGCAGTATTTT
- | - | TRBJ2-1 | TRBV7-2 | CASSLEGGYEQFF | TGTGCCAGCAGCTTAGAAGGGGGTTATGAGCAGTTCTTC
once | TRBD1 | TRBJ2-7 | TRBV30 | CAWSVRGGLGNEQYF | TGTGCCTGGAGTGTACGAGGGGGCTTGGGTAACGAGCAGTACTTC
- | - | TRBJ1-1 | TRBV15 | CATSRGENTEAFF | TGTGCCACCAGCAGAGGAGAGAACACTGAAGCTTTCTTT
- | TRBD2 | TRBJ2-7 | TRBV5-6 | CASRETWQAGDPYEQYF | TGTGCCAGCAGGGAGACCTGGCAAGCGGGAGATCCTTACGAGCAGTACTTC
- | TRBD1 | TRBJ2-4 | TRBV5-1 | CASSPGQGTGIQYF | TGCGCCAGCAGCCCCGGACAGGGGACGGGCATTCAGTACTTC
many | TRBD2 | TRBJ2-2 | TRBV6-5 | CASSATSGVTGELFF | TGTGCCAGCAGTGCGACTAGCGGGGTCACCGGGGAGCTGTTTTTT
- | - | TRBJ2-1 | TRBV4-2 | CASSRLGDYNEQFF | TGTGCCAGCAGCCGCCTAGGGGACTACAATGAGCAGTTCTTC
- | TRBD1 | TRBJ1-2 | TRBV6-5 | CASSDRGLDGYTF | TGTGCCAGCAGTGACAGGGGGCTGGATGGCTACACCTTC
- | - | TRBJ1-1 | TRBV4-1 | CASSQGPSYRRGTEAFF | TGCGCCAGCAGCCAAGGCCCTTCTTACAGGAGAGGCACTGAAGCTTTCTTT
- | - | TRBJ2-1 | TRBV29-1 | CSVDAGASYNEQFF | TGCAGCGTTGATGCGGGGGCCTCCTACAATGAGCAGTTCTTC
once | TRBD2 | TRBJ2-5 | TRBV4-1 | CASSLSASGQETQYF | TGCGCCAGCAGCCTTTCGGCTAGCGGGCAAGAGACCCAGTACTTC
- | TRBD1 | TRBJ2-3 | TRBV27 | CASTDRANTQYF | TGTGCCAGCACTGACAGGGCGAATACGCAGTATTTT
- | TRBD1 | TRBJ2-1 | TRBV10-1 | CASSGTVAYNEQFF | TGCGCCAGCAGCGGGACAGTGGCTTACAATGAGCAGTTCTTC
- | - | TRBJ1-5 | TRBV6-1 | CASTQSGGGKMDF | TGTGCCAGCACCCAATCGGGGGGTGGAAAGATGGATTTT
- | - | TRBJ2-7 | TRBV6-4 | CASRNQGGEQYF | TGTGCCAGCAGGAACCAGGGAGGCGAGCAGTACTTC
- | TRBD2 | TRBJ2-2 | TRBV5-1 | CASRTSEAGYTGELFF | TGCGCCAGCAGGACATCGGAAGCGGGATACACCGGGGAGCTGTTTTTT
- | - | TRBJ1-2 | TRBV28 | CASTLPGRQYGYTF | TGTGCCAGCACCTTACCCGGCAGGCAGTATGGCTACACCTTC
few | - | TRBJ1-2 | TRBV29-1 | CSVEENGGYTF | TGCAGCGTTGAAGAAAATGGCGGCTACACCTTC
- | TRBD2 | TRBJ2-7 | TRBV29-1 | CSVSSGEGSEQYF | TGCAGCGTCTCCTCGGGGGAGGGAAGCGAGCAGTACTTC
- | - | TRBJ2-7 | TRBV29-1 | CSVDGGSYEQYF | TGCAGCGTTGATGGCGGATCCTACGAGCAGTACTTC
- | TRBD1 | TRBJ2-3 | TRBV7-7 | CASSLGVGTGTEDTQYF | TGTGCCAGCAGCTTGGGGGTTGGGACAGGGACGGAAGATACGCAGTATTTT
- | - | TRBJ2-1 | TRBV10-1 | CASSERMSNEQFF | TGCGCCAGCAGTGAGCGAATGAGCAATGAGCAGTTCTTC
- | - | TRBJ2-3 | TRBV5-1 | CASSLAAGSLGTDTQYF | TGCGCCAGCAGCTTGGCCGCGGGATCTCTCGGCACAGATACGCAGTATTTT
- | TRBD2 | TRBJ2-7 | TRBV5-1 | CASSLAGGRSYEQYF | TGCGCCAGCAGCTTGGCCGGCGGGAGATCCTACGAGCAGTACTTC
- | - | TRBJ2-7 | TRBV9 | CASSPGLNYEQYF | TGTGCCAGCAGCCCCGGACTGAACTACGAGCAGTACTTC
- | TRBD1 | TRBJ1-2 | TRBV5-4 | CASSLLGQGAIVYGYTF | TGTGCCAGCAGCTTGTTAGGACAGGGGGCTATAGTCTATGGCTACACCTTC
- | TRBD1 | TRBJ2-1 | TRBV5-1 | CASSLGQGANEQFF | TGCGCCAGCAGCTTGGGGCAGGGGGCGAATGAGCAGTTCTTC
few | TRBD1 | TRBJ2-7 | TRBV6-6 | CATNQQGAGEQYF | TGTGCCACCAACCAACAGGGGGCTGGGGAGCAGTACTTC
- | TRBD1 | TRBJ1-5 | TRBV30 | CAWSAGQSTAQHF | TGTGCCTGGAGTGCGGGACAGAGTACAGCCCAGCATTTT